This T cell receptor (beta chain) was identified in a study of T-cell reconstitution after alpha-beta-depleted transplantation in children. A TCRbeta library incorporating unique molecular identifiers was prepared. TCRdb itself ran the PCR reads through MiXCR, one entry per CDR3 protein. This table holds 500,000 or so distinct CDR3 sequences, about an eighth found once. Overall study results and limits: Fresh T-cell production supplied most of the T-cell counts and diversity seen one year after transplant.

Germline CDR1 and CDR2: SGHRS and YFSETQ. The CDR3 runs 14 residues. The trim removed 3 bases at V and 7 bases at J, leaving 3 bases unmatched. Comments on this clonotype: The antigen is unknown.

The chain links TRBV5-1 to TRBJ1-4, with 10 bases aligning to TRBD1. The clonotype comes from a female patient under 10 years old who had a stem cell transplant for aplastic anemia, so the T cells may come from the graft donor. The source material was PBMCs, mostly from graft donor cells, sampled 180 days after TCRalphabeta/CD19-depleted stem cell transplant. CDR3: CASSYGQGGEKLFF. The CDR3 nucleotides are TGCGCCAGCAGCTACGGACAGGGGGGTGAAAAACTGTTTTTT.